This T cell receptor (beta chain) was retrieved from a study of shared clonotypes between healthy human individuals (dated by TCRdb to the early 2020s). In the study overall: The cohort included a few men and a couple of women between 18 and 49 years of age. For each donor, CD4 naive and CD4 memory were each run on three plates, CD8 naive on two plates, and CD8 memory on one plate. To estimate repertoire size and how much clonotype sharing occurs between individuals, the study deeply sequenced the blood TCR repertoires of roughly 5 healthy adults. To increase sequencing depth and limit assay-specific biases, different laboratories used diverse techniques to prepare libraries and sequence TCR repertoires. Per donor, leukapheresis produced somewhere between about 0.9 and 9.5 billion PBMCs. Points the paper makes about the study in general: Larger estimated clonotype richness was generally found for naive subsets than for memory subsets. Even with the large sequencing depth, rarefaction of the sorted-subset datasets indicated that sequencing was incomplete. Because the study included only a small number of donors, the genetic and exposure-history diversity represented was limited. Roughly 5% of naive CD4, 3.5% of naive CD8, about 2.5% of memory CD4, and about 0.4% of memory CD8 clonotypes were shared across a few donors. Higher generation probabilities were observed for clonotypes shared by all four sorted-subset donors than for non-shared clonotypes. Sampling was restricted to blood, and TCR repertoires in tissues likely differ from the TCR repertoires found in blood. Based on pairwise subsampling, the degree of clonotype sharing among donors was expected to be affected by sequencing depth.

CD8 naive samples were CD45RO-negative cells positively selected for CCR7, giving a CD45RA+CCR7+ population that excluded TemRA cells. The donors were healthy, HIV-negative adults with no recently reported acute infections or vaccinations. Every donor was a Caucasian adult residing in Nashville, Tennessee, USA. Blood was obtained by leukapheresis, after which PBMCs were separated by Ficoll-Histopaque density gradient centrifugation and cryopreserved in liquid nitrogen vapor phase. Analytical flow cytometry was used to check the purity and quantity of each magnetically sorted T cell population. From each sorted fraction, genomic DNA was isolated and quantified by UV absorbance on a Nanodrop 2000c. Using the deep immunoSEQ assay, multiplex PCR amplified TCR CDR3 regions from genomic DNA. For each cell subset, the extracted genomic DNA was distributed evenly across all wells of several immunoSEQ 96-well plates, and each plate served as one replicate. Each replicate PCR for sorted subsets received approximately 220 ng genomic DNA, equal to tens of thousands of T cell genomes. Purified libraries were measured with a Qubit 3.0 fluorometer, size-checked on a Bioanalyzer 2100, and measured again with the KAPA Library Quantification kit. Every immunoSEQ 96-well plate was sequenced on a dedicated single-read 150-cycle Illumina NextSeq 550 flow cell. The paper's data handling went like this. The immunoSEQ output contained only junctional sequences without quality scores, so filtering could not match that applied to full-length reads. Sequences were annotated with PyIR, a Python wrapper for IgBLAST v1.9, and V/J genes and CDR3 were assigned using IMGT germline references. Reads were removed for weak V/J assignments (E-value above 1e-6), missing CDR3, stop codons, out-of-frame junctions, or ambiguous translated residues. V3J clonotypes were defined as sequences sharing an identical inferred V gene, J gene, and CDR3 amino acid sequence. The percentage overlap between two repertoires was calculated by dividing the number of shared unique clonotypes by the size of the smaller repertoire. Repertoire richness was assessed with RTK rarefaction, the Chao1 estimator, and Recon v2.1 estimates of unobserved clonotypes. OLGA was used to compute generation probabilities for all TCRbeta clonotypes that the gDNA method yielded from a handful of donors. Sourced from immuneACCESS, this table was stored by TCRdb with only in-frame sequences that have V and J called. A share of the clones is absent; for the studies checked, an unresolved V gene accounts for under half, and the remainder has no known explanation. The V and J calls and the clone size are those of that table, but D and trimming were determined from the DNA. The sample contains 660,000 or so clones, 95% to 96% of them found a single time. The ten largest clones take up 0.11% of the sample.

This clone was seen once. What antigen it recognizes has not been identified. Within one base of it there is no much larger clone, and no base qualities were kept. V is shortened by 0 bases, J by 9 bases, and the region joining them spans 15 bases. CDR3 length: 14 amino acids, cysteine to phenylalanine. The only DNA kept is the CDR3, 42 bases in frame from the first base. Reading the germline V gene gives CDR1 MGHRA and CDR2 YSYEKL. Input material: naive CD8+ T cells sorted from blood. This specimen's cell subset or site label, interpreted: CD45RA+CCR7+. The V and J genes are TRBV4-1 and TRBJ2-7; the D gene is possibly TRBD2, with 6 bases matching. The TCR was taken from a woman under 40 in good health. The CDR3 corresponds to CASSQDGGVAVQYF. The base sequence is TGCGCCAGCAGCCAAGATGGCGGGGTGGCCGTGCAGTACTTC.